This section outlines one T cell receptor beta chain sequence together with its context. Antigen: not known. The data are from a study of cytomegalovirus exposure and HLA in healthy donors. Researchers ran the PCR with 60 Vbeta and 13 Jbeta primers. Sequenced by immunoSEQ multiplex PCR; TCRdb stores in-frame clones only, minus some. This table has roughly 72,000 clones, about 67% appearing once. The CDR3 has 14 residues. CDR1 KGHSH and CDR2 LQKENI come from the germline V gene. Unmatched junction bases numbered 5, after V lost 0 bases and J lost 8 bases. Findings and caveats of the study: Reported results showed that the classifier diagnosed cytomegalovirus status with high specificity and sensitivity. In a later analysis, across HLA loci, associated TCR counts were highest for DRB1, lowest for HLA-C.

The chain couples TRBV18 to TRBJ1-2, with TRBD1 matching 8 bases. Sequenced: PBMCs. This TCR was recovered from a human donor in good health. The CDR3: CASSPPWTGKGYTF. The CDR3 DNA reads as TGTGCCAGCTCACCACCTTGGACAGGGAAAGGCTACACCTTC.